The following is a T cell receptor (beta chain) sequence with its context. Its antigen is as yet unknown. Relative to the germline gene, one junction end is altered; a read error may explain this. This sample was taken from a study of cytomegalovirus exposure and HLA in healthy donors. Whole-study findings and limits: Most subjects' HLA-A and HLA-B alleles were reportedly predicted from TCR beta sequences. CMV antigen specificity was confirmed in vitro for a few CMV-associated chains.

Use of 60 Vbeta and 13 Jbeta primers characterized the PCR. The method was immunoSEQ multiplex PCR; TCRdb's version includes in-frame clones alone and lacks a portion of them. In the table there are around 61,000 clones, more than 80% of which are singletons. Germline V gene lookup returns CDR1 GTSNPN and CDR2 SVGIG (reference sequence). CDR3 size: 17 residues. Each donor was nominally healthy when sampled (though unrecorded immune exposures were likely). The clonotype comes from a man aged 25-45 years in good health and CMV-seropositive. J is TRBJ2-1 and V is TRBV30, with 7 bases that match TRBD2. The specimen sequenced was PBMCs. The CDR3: CAWGVSLTASGPNEQFF. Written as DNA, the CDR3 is TGTGCCTGGGGTGTTAGTTTGACGGCTAGCGGCCCGAATGAGCAGTTCTTC. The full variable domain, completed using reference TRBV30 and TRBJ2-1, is SQTIHQWPATLVQPVGSPLSLECTVEGTSNPNLYWYRQAAGRGLQLLFYSVGIGQISSEVPQNLSASRPQDRQFILSSKKLLLSDSGFYLCAWGVSLTASGPNEQFFGPGTRLTVL.